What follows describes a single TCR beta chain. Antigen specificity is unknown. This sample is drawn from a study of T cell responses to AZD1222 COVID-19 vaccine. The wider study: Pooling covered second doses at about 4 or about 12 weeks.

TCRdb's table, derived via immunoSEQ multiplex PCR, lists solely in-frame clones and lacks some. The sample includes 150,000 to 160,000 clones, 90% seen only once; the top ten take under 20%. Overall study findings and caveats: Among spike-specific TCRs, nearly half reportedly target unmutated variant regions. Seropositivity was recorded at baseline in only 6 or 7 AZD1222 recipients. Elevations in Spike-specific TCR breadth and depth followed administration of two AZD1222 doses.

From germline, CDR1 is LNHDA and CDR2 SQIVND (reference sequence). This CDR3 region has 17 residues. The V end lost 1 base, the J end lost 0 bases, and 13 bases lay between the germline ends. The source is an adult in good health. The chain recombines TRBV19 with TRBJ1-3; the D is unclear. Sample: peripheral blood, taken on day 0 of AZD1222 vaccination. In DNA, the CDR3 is TGTGCCAGTAGTATAGCCGGGGTGGGGATCTCTGGAAACACCATATATTTT. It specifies CASSIAGVGISGNTIYF. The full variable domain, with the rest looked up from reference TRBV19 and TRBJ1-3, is DGGITQSPKYLFRKEGQNVTLSCEQNLNHDAMYWYRQDPGQGLRLIYYSQIVNDFQKGDIAEGYSVSREKKESFPLTVTSAQKNPTAFYLCASSIAGVGISGNTIYFGEGSWLTVV.